Here is one TCR beta chain with its context. Its specificity is unknown. The germline V gene encodes CDR1 MDHEN and CDR2 SYDVKM. This CDR3 region has 14 residues. T cells were not sorted, and total RNA was isolated straight from whole blood. This entry comes from a study of monozygotic twins with inflammatory bowel disease. Findings and caveats of the study: The analysis did not separate different T cell subtypes.

Investigators made cDNA in eight separate reactions per sample. No DNA is given; TCRdb re-called the 5' RACE reads and lists each CDR3 protein once. The sample includes roughly 320,000 distinct CDR3 sequences. The chain joins TRBV28 to TRBJ1-1; TCRdb indicates TRBD1, and absent DNA this call remains unverified. This receptor was identified in a human donor with ulcerative colitis or Crohn's disease, or a healthy co-twin of an affected twin (not recorded which). The sequenced sample consisted of blood. CDR3 region: CASSGRTMNTEAFF.